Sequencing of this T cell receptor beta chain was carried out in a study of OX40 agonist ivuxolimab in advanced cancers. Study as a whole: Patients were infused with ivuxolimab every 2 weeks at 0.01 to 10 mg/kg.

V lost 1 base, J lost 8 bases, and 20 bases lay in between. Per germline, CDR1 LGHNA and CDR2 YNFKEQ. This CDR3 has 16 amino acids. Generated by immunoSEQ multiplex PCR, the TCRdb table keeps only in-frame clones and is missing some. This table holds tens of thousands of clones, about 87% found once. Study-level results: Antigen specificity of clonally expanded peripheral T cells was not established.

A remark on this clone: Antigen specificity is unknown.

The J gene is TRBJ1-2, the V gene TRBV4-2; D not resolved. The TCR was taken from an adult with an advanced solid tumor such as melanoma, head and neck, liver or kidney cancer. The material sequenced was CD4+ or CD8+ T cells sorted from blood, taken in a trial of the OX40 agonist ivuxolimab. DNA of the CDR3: TGTGCCAGCAGCCAAGTGCAAGGCGGTTCCCTGGGGGGCTACACCTTC. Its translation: CASSQVQGGSLGGYTF.